Listed below are T cell receptor beta chains from one sample, sequenced in a study of T cell repertoires in cytomegalovirus infection. Their antigen targets remain unknown. Using its own MiXCR run on the reads, TCRdb lists one record per CDR3 protein. The table shows about 310,000 distinct CDR3 sequences, with around a quarter occurring only once. Sequencing was performed on cultured PBMCs, taken from culture after CMV antigen stimulation. The receptors derive from a human donor in good health (CMV status not recorded). Some clones in this sample may be carry-over from other donors' samples. CDR3s include the opening cysteine and the closing phenylalanine or tryptophan. A D gene is named only where the DNA matches it firmly. Only part of the rows carry a size: once, few, many, or a class if the clone is expanded.

j_call,clone_size,v_call,d_call,cdr3_aa,cdr3_nt
TRBJ2-5,many,TRBV12-3/TRBV12-4,TRBD2,CASSLPSGYQETQYF,TGTGCCAGCAGTTTACCTAGCGGCTACCAAGAGACCCAGTACTTC
TRBJ2-1,many,TRBV7-2,.,CASSSGHQRGEQFF,TGTGCCAGCAGCTCGGGCCATCAGCGCGGTGAGCAGTTCTTC
TRBJ2-3,many,TRBV7-2,.,CASSARDTQYF,TGTGCCAGCAGCGCCCGGGATACGCAGTATTTT
TRBJ2-4,many,TRBV28,.,CASSPWGGANIQYF,TGTGCCAGCAGCCCTTGGGGGGGCGCAAACATTCAGTACTTC
TRBJ2-3,.,TRBV12-3/TRBV12-4,.,CASSQRTADTQYF,TGTGCCAGCAGCCAACGGACGGCAGATACGCAGTATTTT
TRBJ1-5,.,TRBV28,.,CASCLGGLRSNQRQHF,TGTGCCAGCTGTTTAGGGGGTCTACGGAGCAATCAGCGCCAGCATTTT
TRBJ2-2,many,TRBV7-6,.,CASSLEASPGRHANTGELFF,TGTGCCAGCAGCTTAGAAGCGAGTCCGGGCCGGCACGCGAACACCGGGGAGCTGTTTTTT
TRBJ2-1,many,TRBV7-6,.,CASSTRGDSSYNEQFF,TGTGCCAGCAGCACCCGGGGGGACAGCTCCTACAATGAGCAGTTCTTC
TRBJ2-7,.,TRBV27,TRBD2,CASSPAGVPPYEQYF,TGTGCCAGCAGTCCCGCGGGAGTTCCCCCCTACGAGCAGTACTTC
TRBJ2-3,.,TRBV20-1,.,CSARSPTRRTDTQYF,TGCAGTGCTAGGTCCCCCACTAGGCGGACAGATACGCAGTATTTT
TRBJ2-7,few,TRBV6-5,.,CASAKAQLGEQYF,TGTGCCAGCGCCAAGGCGCAGCTGGGCGAGCAGTACTTC
TRBJ2-1,.,TRBV10-3,TRBD1,CAISHKTGAEDNEQFF,TGTGCCATCAGTCACAAGACAGGGGCGGAGGACAATGAGCAGTTCTTC
TRBJ1-2,.,TRBV11-3,.,CASSTGGAAEGYTF,TGTGCCAGCAGTACTGGCGGGGCCGCGGAAGGCTACACCTTC
TRBJ1-4,few,TRBV24-1,.,CATSGGGLNEKLFF,TGTGCCACCAGTGGCGGGGGCCTTAATGAAAAACTGTTTTTT
TRBJ1-5,few,TRBV6-2/TRBV6-3,.,CASRTSMGSGANNQPQHF,TGTGCCAGCAGAACTTCAATGGGGTCGGGCGCCAACAATCAGCCCCAGCATTTT
TRBJ2-7,.,TRBV28,TRBD1,CASRITGTGTYEQYF,TGTGCCAGCAGAATTACCGGGACAGGGACATACGAGCAGTACTTC
TRBJ1-4,.,TRBV4-1,.,CASSQAGAGEKLFF,TGCGCCAGCAGCCAAGCGGGGGCAGGGGAAAAACTGTTTTTT
TRBJ2-1,few,TRBV5-1,TRBD1,CASSLKWTGVSSSYNEQFF,TGCGCCAGCAGCTTGAAATGGACAGGGGTTTCCAGCTCCTACAATGAGCAGTTCTTC
TRBJ2-7,.,TRBV28,.,CASSSPVAYEQYF,TGTGCCAGCAGTTCCCCTGTCGCCTACGAGCAGTACTTC
TRBJ1-1,many,TRBV7-2,TRBD1,CASTLGQGAQTEAFF,TGTGCCAGCACCCTCGGACAGGGGGCACAGACTGAAGCTTTCTTT
TRBJ1-1,many,TRBV7-2,.,CASSRSGGDTEAFF,TGTGCCAGCAGCAGAAGTGGGGGGGACACTGAAGCTTTCTTT
TRBJ2-3,.,TRBV7-2,TRBD2,CASSFPGNGRSTDTQYF,TGTGCCAGCAGCTTCCCCGGGAACGGGAGGAGCACAGATACGCAGTATTTT
TRBJ1-1,many,TRBV7-2,.,CASSPVPSLGTEAFF,TGTGCCAGCAGCCCAGTCCCGTCTCTCGGCACTGAAGCTTTCTTT
TRBJ2-1,many,TRBV19,.,CASSTYMYNEQFF,TGTGCCAGTAGCACCTATATGTACAATGAGCAGTTCTTC
TRBJ2-1,many,TRBV6-2/TRBV6-3,.,CASRSSGSDEQFF,TGTGCCAGCAGATCCAGTGGGTCCGATGAGCAGTTCTTC
TRBJ1-1,.,TRBV6-2/TRBV6-3,.,CASSLRDQAFF,TGTGCCAGCAGTTTGAGGGACCAAGCTTTCTTT
TRBJ2-3,.,TRBV5-6,.,CASSLDYLSTDTQYF,TGTGCCAGCAGCTTGGACTACCTTAGCACAGATACGCAGTATTTT
TRBJ2-7,few,TRBV10-3,TRBD2,CATKLAGDSSYEQYF,TGTGCCACCAAGCTAGCGGGAGATTCCTCCTACGAGCAGTACTTC
TRBJ1-3,few,TRBV30,.,CAWNSVRTSSGNTIYF,TGTGCCTGGAATTCGGTCAGGACGAGCTCTGGAAACACCATATATTTT
TRBJ2-1,many,TRBV18,TRBD2,CASSPTSGRANEQFF,TGTGCCAGCTCACCAACTAGCGGGAGGGCCAATGAGCAGTTCTTC
TRBJ1-2,.,TRBV14,.,CASSLSHVTAYGYTF,TGTGCCAGCAGCCTTAGTCATGTGACAGCTTATGGCTACACCTTC
TRBJ1-2,.,TRBV7-9,.,CASTKGGSPRYGYTF,TGTGCCAGCACAAAGGGTGGCAGCCCTCGCTATGGCTACACCTTC
TRBJ1-1,few,TRBV6-1,.,CASSVRGGDEAFF,TGTGCCAGCAGTGTGAGGGGAGGGGATGAAGCTTTCTTT
TRBJ2-1,few,TRBV5-6,TRBD2,CASSSQPGGKNEQFF,TGTGCCAGCAGCTCACAACCGGGAGGCAAAAATGAGCAGTTCTTC
TRBJ2-3,few,TRBV6-2/TRBV6-3,.,CASRSVGDTQYF,TGTGCCAGCAGAAGCGTCGGAGATACGCAGTATTTT
TRBJ2-1,few,TRBV7-3,.,CASSPTIGSEQFF,TGTGCCAGCAGCCCGACCATTGGCAGCGAGCAGTTCTTC
TRBJ2-5,many,TRBV11-1,TRBD2,CASSLTSGQETQYF,TGTGCCAGCAGCTTAACTAGCGGGCAAGAGACCCAGTACTTC
TRBJ1-1,medium-sized,TRBV7-2,.,CASSPRARAVTEAFF,TGTGCCAGCAGCCCACGGGCCCGGGCGGTCACTGAAGCTTTCTTT
TRBJ1-5,few,TRBV7-8,.,CASSPQRGSYQPQHF,TGTGCCAGCAGCCCCCAGAGGGGGTCATATCAGCCCCAGCATTTT